This T cell receptor (beta chain) was recorded in a study of breast tumors, draining lymph nodes, adjacent tissues. One entry per CDR3 protein results from TCRdb running MiXCR on the multiplex PCR reads. The repertoire includes roughly 14,000 distinct CDR3 sequences, roughly 55% of them detected once, and over 30% sits in the top ten. Including both end residues, the CDR3 is 23 amino acids long. Germline V gene data show CDR1 as SGHDT and CDR2 as YYEEEE. A note on this clonotype: Its target is unknown. The DNA is left out, because the CDR3 cannot be placed on it with certainty; the CDR3 is given as TCRdb lists it.

The study's findings and limits: Tumors had less TCR diversity than lymph nodes, more than nontumor tissue. The lymph node origin of tumor T cells was framed as consistent with a hypothesis, not demonstrated.

Material for sequencing was tumor-adjacent breast tissue. The genes are TRBV5-6 and TRBJ2-1; TRBD2 is the table's D call, not checked against the DNA. This receptor was identified in a female donor with breast cancer. Some clones in this sample may be carry-over from other donors' samples. The CDR3 sequence: CASSFYICSAIPPTSSYYNEQFF.